This T cell receptor beta chain was recorded in a study of T-cell reconstitution after alpha-beta-depleted transplantation in children. Trimming stripped 1 base from V and 1 base from J, with 17 bases between. The germline V gene encodes CDR1 DFQATT and CDR2 SNEGSKA (reference sequence). CDR3 length equals 17 residues. Unique molecular identifiers were used in preparing the TCRbeta library. TCRdb processed the PCR reads anew with MiXCR; each CDR3 protein has one entry. Found here are around 400,000 distinct CDR3 sequences, 20% of them singletons; the top ten hold 3.8%. The sample was PBMCs from the stem cell graft donor, taken from the stem cell graft. This clonotype was obtained from a human donor who donated a stem cell graft to a child with acute myeloid leukemia. This chain connects TRBV20-1 to TRBJ1-5, with D unclear. The CDR3 reads CSARATNGPLSNQPQHF. CDR3 coding DNA: TGCAGTGCTAGAGCGACTAACGGGCCGTTAAGCAATCAGCCCCAGCATTTT.